Sequencing of this TCR beta chain was carried out in a study of cytomegalovirus exposure and HLA in healthy donors. The ends lost 6 bases at V and 6 bases at J; junction bases unmatched: 11. This CDR3 region has 17 residues. CDR1 is WSHSY and CDR2 is SAAADI in the germline V gene. This clone has a handful of counts. What it binds is not known. The study's findings and limits: Researchers counted around 160 TCR beta chains as cytomegalovirus-associated.

60 Vbeta and 13 Jbeta primers were used in PCR. Per the study methods: Approximately 79 million unique TCR beta chains, about 11 million of them shared, were counted by a later analysis. Generated by immunoSEQ multiplex PCR, the TCRdb table keeps only in-frame clones and is missing some. Clonal size and the V and J genes are those of that table, whereas D and trimming came from the DNA. The profile shows under 150,000 clones, roughly 65% of them singletons. The sample comprised PBMCs. The receptor's source is a man aged 35 to 55 in good health and CMV-seropositive. This chain joins TRBV10-2 and TRBJ2-5, with 15 nucleotides matching TRBD2. CDR3 protein: CASSPWTSGRGLKTQYF. CDR3 nucleotides: TGCGCCAGCAGCCCCTGGACTAGCGGGAGGGGGTTGAAGACCCAGTACTTC.